The clone carrying this TCR beta chain was picked up one time. The source of the sample is a study of control samples from healthy donors and cancer patients. The CDR3 runs 12 residues. V dropped 1 base and J dropped 11 bases, with 11 bases sitting between them. Germline CDR1 is SGHTA and CDR2 is FQGNSA. Profiling relied on immunoSEQ multiplex PCR, and the TCRdb table lists in-frame clones only, not all of them. The sample lists 110,000 to 150,000 clones; 75% to 90% were seen once. Input material: blood. This chain links TRBV7-2 with TRBJ1-1; D gene uncertain. The source of this sequence is a man aged 25 to 40 in good health. CDR3 nucleotide sequence: TGTGCCAGCAGCTTAGACGGGTTGAGGGCTTTCTTT. Its protein product is CASSLDGLRAFF. The complete variable domain, with remaining parts taken from reference TRBV7-2 and TRBJ1-1, reads GAGVSQSPSNKVTEKGKDVELRCDPISGHTALYWYRQSLGQGLEFLIYFQGNSAPDKSGLPSDRFSAERTGGSVSTLTIQRTQQEDSAVYLCASSLDGLRAFFGQGTRLTVV.